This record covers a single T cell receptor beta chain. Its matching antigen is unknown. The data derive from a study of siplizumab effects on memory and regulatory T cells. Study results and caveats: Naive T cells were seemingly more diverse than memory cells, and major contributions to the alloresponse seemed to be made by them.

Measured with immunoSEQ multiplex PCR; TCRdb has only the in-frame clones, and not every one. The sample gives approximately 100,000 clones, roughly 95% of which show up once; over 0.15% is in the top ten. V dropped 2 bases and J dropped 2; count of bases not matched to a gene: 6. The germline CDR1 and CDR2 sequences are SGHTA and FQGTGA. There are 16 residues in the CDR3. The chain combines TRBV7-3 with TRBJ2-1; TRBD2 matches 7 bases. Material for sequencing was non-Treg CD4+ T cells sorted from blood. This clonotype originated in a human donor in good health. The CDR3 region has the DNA TGTGCCAGCAGCTTAGGATCGGGGGGTACCTACAATGAGCAGTTCTTC. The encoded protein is CASSLGSGGTYNEQFF.